This T cell receptor (beta chain) was recorded in a study of blood T cell repertoires in COVID-19. Study at large: Donors in the United States, Italy and Spain gave samples during acute or convalescent COVID-19. Sources were T cells, B-cell-depleted T cells, or PBMCs; the material itself was cDNA or gDNA.

This CDR3 has 15 amino acids. Germline CDR1 is MDHEN and CDR2 is SYDVKM. The germline V and J ends were trimmed by 7 bases and 3 bases, with 18 bases remaining between them. Original methodology: By means of reference gene primer amplification, nucleated cell counts were estimated. Using immunoSEQ multiplex PCR, the repertoire was profiled, and TCRdb retains in-frame clones only, with some absent. D and trimming were read from the DNA, whereas the V and J calls and clone size are those reported in that table. Here the sample spans around 24,000 clones, approximately 77% being singletons. Sequenced sample: peripheral blood. This TCR came from a man older than 75 with active or convalescent COVID-19. This rearrangement joins TRBV28 to TRBJ1-1; no clear D gene. In DNA form, the CDR3 reads TGTGCCAGCACCTCCCCCTCAGGCGACGACACTGAAGCTTTCTTT. This sequence encodes CASTSPSGDDTEAFF.